This TCR beta chain was found in a study of blood T cell repertoires in COVID-19 (dated by TCRdb to about 2020). Background for the entire study: Collaborator samples came from the United States, Italy and Spain and covered acute and convalescent phases of COVID-19. The prospective study material was composed of cDNA or gDNA derived from T cells, B-cell-depleted T cells, or PBMCs. Subjects who had been exposed to COVID-19, were actively infected with it, or had recovered from it provided the deeply sampled blood TCRbeta repertoires that made up the dataset. The repertoires were made available in a free public database intended to serve as a resource for research on the immune response to SARS-CoV-2. Samples were obtained from the ongoing ImmuneRACE study (first 160 participants) and from 1,254 subjects provided by 6 global collaborators. Sample metadata almost always included a de-identified subject ID, COVID-19 status, age in years and sex. HLA class I and class II types, where available, came from metadata supplied by the sample provider rather than from assay-based typing.

As for this clone: No antigen is known for it. Base qualities were left out, and no much larger clone turns up one base away.

Collaborating institutions collected whole blood in K2EDTA tubes following their own protocols. Collaborator samples were shipped for TCRbeta analysis as frozen whole blood, isolated PBMCs, or DNA extracted from either sample type. Findings and caveats that apply to the study as a whole: Clinical and demographic metadata were provided uncurated, with the amount varying by source and participant.

CDR1 and CDR2 (KGHDR, SFDVKD) derive from the germline V gene. The CDR3 starts with the cysteine, ends with the phenylalanine, and has 17 residues. Only the CDR3 portion is preserved as DNA: 51 bases, with reading frame beginning at the first base. V is clipped by 1 base and J by 1 base, and the sequence between their germline boundaries is 12 bases long. TCRbeta CDR3 regions were amplified from genomic DNA by means of the immunoSEQ Assay, a bias-controlled multiplex PCR. On the study's bioinformatics: Nucleated cell counts per sample were estimated from amplification of reference gene primers within the assay. Sequence reads were collapsed and filtered to measure the absolute abundance of every unique TCRbeta CDR3 rearrangement. For each sample, productive Simpson clonality was calculated as the square root of Simpson's diversity index over productive rearrangements. Here the immuneACCESS table is served through TCRdb, limited to in-frame sequences with V and J called. Missing clones are a known gap in these copies; in checked studies unresolved V genes cover under half, and the rest lacks a known reason. That table supplies the V and J calls and clone size; D and trimming were determined from the DNA. The sample contains 93,000 or so clones, over 75% of them found a single time. The ten top clones hold roughly 6% of the sample.

Sequenced: peripheral blood. The TCR originated in a human donor in a cohort sampled during active COVID-19. Here the chain combines TRBV24-1 and TRBJ2-2, with TRBD1 perhaps the D gene, on 6 matching bases. The DNA is as follows: TGTGCCACCAGTGATTTCAGGCGCAGGGGGAACACCGGGGAGCTGTTTTTT. This gives the protein CATSDFRRRGNTGELFF.